The 12 T cell receptor beta chains given below trace back to one sample, sequenced in a study of blood T cell repertoires in COVID-19. Clones were read by immunoSEQ multiplex PCR, and TCRdb kept only the in-frame ones, dropping some. In the table there are about 400,000 clones, 70% to 90% of which are singletons. The material sequenced was PBMCs or T cells enriched from blood (not recorded which). These receptors were obtained from a woman aged 25 to 45 with acute COVID-19.

This clone was recorded once. The rearrangement uses TRBV6-6 and TRBJ2-7; TRBD1 aligns across 8 bases. Germline values: CDR1 MNHNY, CDR2 SVGAGI (reference sequence). The CDR3 has 14 amino acids. Losses at the gene ends were 6 bases for V and 5 bases for J; bases not matched to a gene: 9. CDR3 loop: CASSRSRQGNEQYF. The CDR3 region has the DNA TGTGCCAGCAGCCGTTCAAGACAGGGGAACGAGCAGTACTTC.

This clone was observed a handful of times. The rearrangement links TRBV6-4 to TRBJ1-2, with TRBD1 identical over 11 bases. V was pared by 2 bases and J by 6 bases, with 5 bases of the junction left unmatched. CDR1 is MRHNA and CDR2 is SNTAGT in the germline V gene. This CDR3 is 15 amino acids long. The CDR3 loop is CASSDPGTGGHGYTF. CDR3 in DNA: TGTGCCAGCAGTGACCCCGGGACAGGGGGTCATGGCTACACCTTC.

The V and J genes are TRBV19 and TRBJ2-2; 8 positions agree with TRBD1. J lost 1 base, V lost 6 bases, and 7 bases had no gene match. CDR1 and CDR2 from the germline V gene are LNHDA and SQIVND (reference sequence). The CDR3 consists of 16 residues. CDR3 in DNA: TGTGCCAGTAGAACAACCGGGACAGGGAACACCGGGGAGCTGTTTTTT. Protein sequence: CASRTTGTGNTGELFF.

The chain is built from TRBV11-2 and TRBJ2-3; no firm D call. CDR3 length: 13 residues. The germline V gene has CDR1 SGHAT and CDR2 FQNNGV. Between the trimmed V and J ends, which lost 5 bases and 6 bases, there was a span of 12 bases. This CDR3 is CASSPSLRDTQYF. The DNA of the CDR3 is TGTGCCAGCAGCCCGTCTCTCAGGGATACGCAGTATTTT. Looking up the rest from reference TRBV11-2 and TRBJ2-3 gives the full variable domain: EAGVAQSPRYKIIEKRQSVAFWCNPISGHATLYWYQQILGQGPKLLIQFQNNGVVDDSQLPKDRFSAERLKGVDSTLKIQPAKLEDSAVYLCASSPSLRDTQYFGPGTRLTVL.

The sample holds one count of this clone. The chain combines TRBV6-4 with TRBJ1-1; D is undetermined. The length of the CDR3 is 13 residues. CDR1 MRHNA and CDR2 SNTAGT come from the germline V gene. The V gene lost 8 bases and the J gene lost 1 base, with 11 bases spanning the gap. The CDR3, as DNA: TGTGCCAGCTTTCCAGGTCGGAACACTGAAGCTTTCTTT. Protein sequence: CASFPGRNTEAFF.

With respect to this clone: The same CDR3 is also encoded by other DNA sequences in this sample. The chain recombines TRBV3-1 (or the pseudogene TRBV3-2) with TRBJ2-1; 14 bases map to TRBD2. This CDR3 is 15 amino acids long. Germline V CDR1 and CDR2: LGHDT, YNNKEL (reference sequence). V lost 4 bases to trimming and J lost 8 bases; unmatched junction nucleotides: 4. CDR3 amino acids: CASSLGLAGGHEQFF. The CDR3 DNA reads as TGTGCCAGCAGCCTCGGACTAGCGGGGGGCCATGAGCAGTTCTTC.

The rearrangement joins TRBV25-1 to TRBJ1-4, with TRBD1 matching 8 bases. The J segment lost 3 bases and the V segment lost 3 bases, leaving 9 bases of the junction unmatched. The CDR3 contains 17 residues. Germline CDR1 and CDR2: MGHDK and SYGVNS. The DNA for the CDR3 is TGTGCCAGCAGTGATGGAGGACAGGGAAGGGCTAATGAAAAACTGTTTTTT. Its translation: CASSDGGQGRANEKLFF.

The chain joins TRBV5-1 to TRBJ2-2, with D possibly matching TRBD1 (6 bases). The CDR3 consists of 15 residues. Germline assignment: CDR1 SGHRS and CDR2 YFSETQ. V gave up 0 bases and J gave up 4 bases, with 10 bases separating them. The CDR3 sequence: CASSLDREGTGELFF. The CDR3 DNA reads as TGCGCCAGCAGCTTGGACAGGGAAGGCACCGGGGAGCTGTTTTTT. Full variable domain (remainder filled in from reference TRBV5-1 and TRBJ2-2): KAGVTQTPRYLIKTRGQQVTLSCSPISGHRSVSWYQQTPGQGLQFLFEYFSETQRNKGNFPGRFSGRQFSNSRSEMNVSTLELGDSALYLCASSLDREGTGELFFGEGSRLTVL.

This clone was picked up one time. V gene TRBV28 combines with J gene TRBJ1-4, with no clear D. The ends were cut back, 2 bases at V and 5 bases at J, with 6 bases in the middle. Germline lookup yields CDR1 MDHEN and CDR2 SYDVKM. This CDR3 comprises 13 residues. CDR3 region: CASSLAGNEKLFF. CDR3 bases: TGTGCCAGCAGTTTAGCAGGAAATGAAAAACTGTTTTTT.

The chain recombines TRBV29-1 with TRBJ1-1; D is perhaps TRBD1 (5 bases). Germline CDR1 SQVTM, CDR2 ANQGSEA. V gave up 6 bases and J gave up 9 bases, with 14 bases separating them. This CDR3 spans 11 amino acids. CDR3 sequence (DNA): TGCAGCGTGGGCGGCGGGGCCCAAGCTTTCTTT. Translating gives CSVGGGAQAFF.

The chain uses TRBV11-3 and TRBJ2-3; 9 bases map to TRBD2. J gave up 2 bases and V 3 bases, and 3 bases lay outside the gene matches. CDR1 is SGHNT and CDR2 is YENEEA in the germline V gene. The CDR3 covers 15 residues. The CDR3 DNA follows: TGTGCCAGCAGCTTGGAGGGACTAGCCACAGATACGCAGTATTTT. Translating gives CASSLEGLATDTQYF.

This clone has only one observation. The rearrangement uses TRBV14 and TRBJ2-7; 7 positions match TRBD1. Germline assignment: CDR1 SGHDN and CDR2 FVKESK. The CDR3 is 13 residues long. V lost 4 bases, J lost 4 bases, and 4 bases stayed unmatched. The CDR3 loop reads CASSRGRGYEQYF. The CDR3 DNA is TGTGCCAGCAGCCGGGGCAGGGGGTACGAGCAGTACTTC. Supplemented by reference TRBV14 and TRBJ2-7, the full variable domain reads EAGVTQFPSHSVIEKGQTVTLRCDPISGHDNLYWYRRVMGKEIKFLLHFVKESKQDESGMPNNRFLAERTGGTYSTLKVQPAELEDSGVYFCASSRGRGYEQYFGPGTRLTVT.